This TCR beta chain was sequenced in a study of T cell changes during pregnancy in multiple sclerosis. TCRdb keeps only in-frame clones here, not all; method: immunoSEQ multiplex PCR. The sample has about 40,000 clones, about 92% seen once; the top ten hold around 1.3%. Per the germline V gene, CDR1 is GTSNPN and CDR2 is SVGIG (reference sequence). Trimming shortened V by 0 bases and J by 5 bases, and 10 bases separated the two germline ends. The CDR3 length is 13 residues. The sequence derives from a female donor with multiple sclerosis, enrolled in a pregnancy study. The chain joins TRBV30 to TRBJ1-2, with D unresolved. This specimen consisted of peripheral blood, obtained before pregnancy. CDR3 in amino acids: CAWSVLRGYGYTF. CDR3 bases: TGTGCCTGGAGTGTATTACGGGGTTATGGCTACACCTTC. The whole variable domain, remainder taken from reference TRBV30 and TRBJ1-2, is SQTIHQWPATLVQPVGSPLSLECTVEGTSNPNLYWYRQAAGRGLQLLFYSVGIGQISSEVPQNLSASRPQDRQFILSSKKLLLSDSGFYLCAWSVLRGYGYTFGSGTRLTVV.